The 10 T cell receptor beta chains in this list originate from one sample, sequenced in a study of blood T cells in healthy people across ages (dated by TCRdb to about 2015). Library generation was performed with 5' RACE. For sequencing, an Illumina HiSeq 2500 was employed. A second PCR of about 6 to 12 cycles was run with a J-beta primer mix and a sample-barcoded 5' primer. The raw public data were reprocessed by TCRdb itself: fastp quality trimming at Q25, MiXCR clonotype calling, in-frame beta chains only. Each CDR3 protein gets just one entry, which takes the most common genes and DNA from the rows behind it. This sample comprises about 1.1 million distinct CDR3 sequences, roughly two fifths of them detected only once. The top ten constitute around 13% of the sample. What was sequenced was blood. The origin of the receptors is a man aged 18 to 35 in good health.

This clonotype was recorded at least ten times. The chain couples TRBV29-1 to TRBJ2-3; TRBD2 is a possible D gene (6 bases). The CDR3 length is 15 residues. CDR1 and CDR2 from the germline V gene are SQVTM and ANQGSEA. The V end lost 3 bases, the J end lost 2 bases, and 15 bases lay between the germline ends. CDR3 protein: CSVEGGVSLTDTQYF. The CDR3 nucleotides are TGCAGCGTTGAGGGGGGTGTAAGCCTCACAGATACGCAGTATTTT.

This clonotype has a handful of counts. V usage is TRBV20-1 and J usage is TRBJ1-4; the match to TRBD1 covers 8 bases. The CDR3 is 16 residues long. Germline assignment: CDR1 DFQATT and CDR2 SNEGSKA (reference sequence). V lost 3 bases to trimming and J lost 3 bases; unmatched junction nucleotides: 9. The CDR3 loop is CSASSAVGQANEKLFF. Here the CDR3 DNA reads TGCAGTGCTAGTTCGGCCGTGGGACAGGCTAATGAAAAACTGTTTTTT.

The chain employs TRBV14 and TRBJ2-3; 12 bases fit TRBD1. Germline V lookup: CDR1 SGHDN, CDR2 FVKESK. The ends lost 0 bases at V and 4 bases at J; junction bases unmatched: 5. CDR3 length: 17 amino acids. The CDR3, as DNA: TGTGCCAGCAGCCAAGATAGGTGGGACAGGGGGCCAGATACGCAGTATTTT. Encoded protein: CASSQDRWDRGPDTQYF.

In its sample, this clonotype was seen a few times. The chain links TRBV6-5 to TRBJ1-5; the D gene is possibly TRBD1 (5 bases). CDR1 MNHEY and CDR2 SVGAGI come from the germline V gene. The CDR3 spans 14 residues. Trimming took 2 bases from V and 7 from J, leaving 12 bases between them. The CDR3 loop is CASSYHQGYQPQHF. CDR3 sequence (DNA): TGTGCCAGCAGTTACCATCAGGGTTACCAGCCCCAGCATTTT.

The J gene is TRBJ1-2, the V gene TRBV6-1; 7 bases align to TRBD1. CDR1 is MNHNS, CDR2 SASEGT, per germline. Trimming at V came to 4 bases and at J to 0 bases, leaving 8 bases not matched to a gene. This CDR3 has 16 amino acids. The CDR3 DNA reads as TGTGCCAGCAGTGGAGTCGGACAGGAACCTAACTATGGCTACACCTTC. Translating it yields CASSGVGQEPNYGYTF.

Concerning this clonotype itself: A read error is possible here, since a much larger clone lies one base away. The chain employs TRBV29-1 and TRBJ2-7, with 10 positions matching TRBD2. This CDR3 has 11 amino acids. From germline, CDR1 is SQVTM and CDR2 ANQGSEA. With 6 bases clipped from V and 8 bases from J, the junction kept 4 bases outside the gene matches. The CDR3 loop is CSVWTSGKQYF. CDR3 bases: TGCAGCGTGTGGACTAGCGGAAAGCAGTACTTC.

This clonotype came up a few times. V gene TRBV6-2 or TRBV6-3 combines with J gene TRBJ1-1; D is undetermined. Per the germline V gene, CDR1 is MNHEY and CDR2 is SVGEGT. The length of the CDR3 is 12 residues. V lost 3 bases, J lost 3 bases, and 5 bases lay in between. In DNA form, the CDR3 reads TGTGCCAGCAGTTATGCCGACACTGAAGCTTTCTTT. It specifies CASSYADTEAFF.

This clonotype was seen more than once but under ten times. In DNA form, the CDR3 reads TGTGCCAGCAGTTTAACCGGTCGTGGTGAGCAGTTCTTC. Amino acids: CASSLTGRGEQFF. The chain has TRBV27 and TRBJ2-1, with unresolved D. V shed 2 bases and J shed 9 bases, with 11 bases lying between them. This CDR3 is built from 13 residues. Germline V gene lookup returns CDR1 MNHEY and CDR2 SMNVEV (reference sequence).

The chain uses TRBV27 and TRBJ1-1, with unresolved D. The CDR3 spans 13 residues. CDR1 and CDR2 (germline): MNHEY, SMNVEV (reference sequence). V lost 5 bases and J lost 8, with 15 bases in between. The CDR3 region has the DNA TGTGCCAGCAGTCCGCCGATGGTCGGAGAAGCTTTCTTT. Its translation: CASSPPMVGEAFF.

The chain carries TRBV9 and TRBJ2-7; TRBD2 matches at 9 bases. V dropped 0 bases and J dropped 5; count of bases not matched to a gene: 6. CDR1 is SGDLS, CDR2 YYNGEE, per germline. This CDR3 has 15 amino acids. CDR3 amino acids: CASSVDSGGPDEQYF. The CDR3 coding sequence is TGTGCCAGCAGCGTAGACAGCGGGGGGCCCGACGAGCAGTACTTC.